Below, 29 T cell receptor beta chains from the same sample are listed, as sequenced in a study of blood T cell repertoires in COVID-19. The assay was immunoSEQ multiplex PCR, and TCRdb's table has in-frame clones only and misses some. The sample includes over 75,000 clones, more than 65% of them seen just once. What was sequenced was peripheral blood. These receptor sequences come from a woman aged 45 to 65 with acute or convalescent COVID-19.

The chain has TRBV5-6 and TRBJ2-2; 9 nucleotides line up with TRBD1. Per the germline V gene, CDR1 is SGHDT and CDR2 is YYEEEE. Unmatched junction bases numbered 6, after V lost 2 bases and J lost 4 bases. The CDR3 covers 16 residues. The CDR3 region is CASSFELTGGTGELFF. CDR3 DNA sequence: TGTGCCAGCAGCTTCGAACTGACAGGGGGCACCGGGGAGCTGTTTTTT.

The chain uses TRBV19 and TRBJ2-5; D perhaps matches TRBD1 (6 bases). Between the trimmed V and J ends, which lost 5 bases and 3 bases, there was a span of 13 bases. The CDR3 is 14 amino acids. Germline V gene data show CDR1 as LNHDA and CDR2 as SQIVND (reference sequence). Here the CDR3 DNA reads TGTGCCAGTAGTTCCCAGGGGCCCGAAGAGACCCAGTACTTC. Its protein is CASSSQGPEETQYF.

This chain links TRBV6-2 or TRBV6-3 with TRBJ1-2, with D hard to call. Germline CDR1 reads MNHEY; CDR2 reads SVGEGT. The CDR3 length is 11 residues. The ends were cut back, 4 bases at V and 5 bases at J, with 5 bases in the middle. The CDR3 region is CASSSPYGYTF. Written as DNA, the CDR3 is TGTGCCAGCAGTTCCCCTTATGGCTACACCTTC.

DNA of the CDR3: TGTGCCAGCACCGGGAGGGGACTAGGCCCCAATGAGCAGTTCTTC. Amino acids: CASTGRGLGPNEQFF. The chain combines TRBV6-5 with TRBJ2-1; 8 nucleotides agree with TRBD2. This CDR3 has 15 amino acids. Germline V gene sequence: CDR1 MNHEY, CDR2 SVGAGI. Trimming removed 7 bases from V and 6 bases from J; junction bases left unmatched: 11.

DNA of the CDR3: TGCGCCAGCAGCCCGAGGGGGACCTCGGAAAAACTGTTTTTT. This encodes CASSPRGTSEKLFF. The chain carries TRBV4-1 and TRBJ1-4, with D maybe TRBD1 (6 bases). This CDR3 has 14 residues. Trimming pared 4 bases from V and 8 bases from J, leaving 14 bases between. Germline V CDR1 and CDR2: MGHRA, YSYEKL.

This chain connects TRBV6-5 to TRBJ2-7, with 12 bases lining up with TRBD2. Germline V gene data show CDR1 as MNHEY and CDR2 as SVGAGI. The CDR3 contains 15 residues. J gave up 4 bases and V 8 bases, and 9 bases lay outside the gene matches. The CDR3 reads CASSRLAGDKYEQYF. CDR3 nucleotides: TGTGCCAGCTCGCGACTAGCGGGAGACAAATACGAGCAGTACTTC.

This clone was seen only once. The rearrangement links TRBV7-9 to TRBJ2-7; 11 bases fit TRBD1. V trimming: 1 base; J trimming: 7 bases; junction bases outside the gene matches: 3. Per the germline V gene, CDR1 is SEHNR and CDR2 is FQNEAQ (reference sequence). CDR3 length: 14 residues. DNA for the CDR3: TGTGCCAGCAGCTTAGGGGACAGGGGGAAGGAGCAGTACTTC. Translated, it gives CASSLGDRGKEQYF. The complete variable domain, with remaining parts taken from reference TRBV7-9 and TRBJ2-7, reads DTGVSQNPRHKITKRGQNVTFRCDPISEHNRLYWYRQTLGQGPEFLTYFQNEAQLEKSRLLSDRFSAERPKGSFSTLEIQRTEQGDSAMYLCASSLGDRGKEQYFGPGTRLTVT.

The chain recombines TRBV28 with TRBJ2-1; TRBD1 matches 7 bases. The CDR3 contains 12 residues. V shed 6 bases and J 6 bases; nucleotides not matched to a gene: 2. The germline V gene has CDR1 MDHEN and CDR2 SYDVKM. The CDR3 loop is CASSGQANEQFF. CDR3 nucleotide sequence: TGTGCCAGCAGCGGACAGGCCAATGAGCAGTTCTTC.

The V and J genes are TRBV15 and TRBJ2-6, with D possibly being TRBD1 (6 bases). The CDR3 spans 19 residues. Germline V gene sequence: CDR1 LNHNV, CDR2 YYDKDF (reference sequence). V lost 0 bases and J 4 bases, leaving 19 bases between the germline ends. The CDR3: CATSRETNAQGTGANVLTF. The CDR3, as DNA: TGTGCCACCAGCAGAGAAACGAACGCACAGGGCACCGGGGCCAACGTCCTGACTTTC.

V gene TRBV27 combines with J gene TRBJ2-3, with 13 bases lining up with TRBD2. Germline loops: CDR1 MNHEY, CDR2 SMNVEV (reference sequence). The CDR3 covers 19 residues. Unmatched junction bases numbered 20, after V lost 7 bases and J lost 7 bases. In DNA form, the CDR3 reads TGTGCCAGCAAGACTAGCGGGGGGACTGGGGTGCTTGTCATGCATACGCAGTATTTT. It yields the protein CASKTSGGTGVLVMHTQYF.

The chain links TRBV29-1 to TRBJ2-6; D not resolved. The CDR3 is 14 residues long. V lost 5 bases, J lost 4 bases, and 12 bases lay in between. Germline assignment: CDR1 SQVTM and CDR2 ANQGSEA. CDR3 DNA sequence: TGCAGCGTTCAATCCGGTTCAGGGGCCAACGTCCTGACTTTC. Its translation: CSVQSGSGANVLTF.

J is TRBJ1-1 and V is TRBV30, with TRBD1 matching 9 bases. Germline trimming cut 4 bases from V and 7 bases from J; bases unmatched to any gene: 7. Germline CDR1 and CDR2: GTSNPN and SVGIG (reference sequence). The length of the CDR3 is 13 residues. CDR3 coding DNA: TGTGCCTGGAATACAGGGGGCTTTGGTGAAGCTTTCTTT. Protein product: CAWNTGGFGEAFF.

This chain connects TRBV6-6 to TRBJ1-2; maybe TRBD1 (5 bases). The germline V gene encodes CDR1 MNHNY and CDR2 SVGAGI (reference sequence). Trimming shortened V by 2 bases and J by 4 bases, and 8 bases separated the two germline ends. The CDR3 is made up of 13 amino acids. CDR3 loop: CASSYERGYGYTF. The CDR3 bases are TGTGCCAGCAGTTACGAAAGGGGCTATGGCTACACCTTC.

The gene calls are TRBV30 and TRBJ1-4; 7 positions agree with TRBD1. Trimming at V came to 4 bases and at J to 2 bases, leaving 7 bases not matched to a gene. CDR1 and CDR2 (germline): GTSNPN, SVGIG (reference sequence). The CDR3 extends over 15 amino acids. The CDR3, as DNA: TGTGCCTGGACAAATCAGGGGGTCACTAATGAAAAACTGTTTTTT. Translated: CAWTNQGVTNEKLFF.

V usage is TRBV2 and J usage is TRBJ1-1; 9 positions agree with TRBD1. Germline V gene data show CDR1 as SNHLY and CDR2 as FYNNEI. The CDR3 is 16 amino acids. Unmatched junction bases numbered 6, after V lost 3 bases and J lost 1 base. The CDR3 loop is CASSEAGTGTNTEAFF. The CDR3 region has the DNA TGTGCCAGCAGTGAGGCCGGGACAGGGACGAACACTGAAGCTTTCTTT.

This clone was seen a few times. This chain uses TRBV27 with TRBJ1-6; 11 positions agree with TRBD1. Germline V gene sequence: CDR1 MNHEY, CDR2 SMNVEV (reference sequence). The CDR3 loop spans 15 amino acids. Germline trimming cut 7 bases from V and 7 bases from J; bases unmatched to any gene: 6. This chain's CDR3 is CASKAGTGGNSPLHF. In DNA, the CDR3 is TGTGCCAGCAAAGCCGGGACAGGGGGGAATTCACCCCTCCACTTT.

This clone was counted only a few times. The rearrangement joins TRBV4-1 to TRBJ2-1; 9 bases agree with TRBD2. The V and J ends lost 7 bases and 0 bases, in that order; junction bases with no gene match: 7. Germline CDR1 reads MGHRA; CDR2 reads YSYEKL. The CDR3 is 16 amino acids. CDR3 coding DNA: TGCGCCAGCAAGGGACTAGCCCTGAGCTCCTACAATGAGCAGTTCTTC. It translates to CASKGLALSSYNEQFF.

This clone was detected a few times. The chain employs TRBV15 and TRBJ1-5; 8 bases are a match to TRBD1. CDR1 and CDR2 (germline): LNHNV, YYDKDF (reference sequence). After removal of 2 bases from V and 3 bases from J, the junction contained 6 bases not matched to a gene. The CDR3 is made up of 16 amino acids. CDR3 protein: CATSRRDRGYNQPQHF. DNA for the CDR3: TGTGCCACCAGCAGACGCGACAGGGGATACAATCAGCCCCAGCATTTT.

The chain uses TRBV5-3 and TRBJ1-5; D is perhaps TRBD1 (6 bases). TRBV5-3 falls under the ORF class, with uncertain function. V dropped 2 bases and J dropped 3 bases, with 9 bases sitting between them. This CDR3 region has 14 residues. The CDR3 protein is CARSLQGLNQPQHF. The CDR3 DNA follows: TGTGCCAGAAGCTTACAGGGCCTCAATCAGCCCCAGCATTTT.

The CDR3 coding sequence is TGTGCCAGCAGCGTGGACAGGTCCTCCTATAATTCACCCCTCCACTTT. Translating it yields CASSVDRSSYNSPLHF. The chain couples TRBV7-2 to TRBJ1-6; 7 positions agree with TRBD1. Unmatched junction bases numbered 4, after V lost 5 bases and J lost 0 bases. CDR1 is SGHTA, CDR2 FQGNSA, per germline. The CDR3 has 16 amino acids.

The genes are TRBV19 and TRBJ2-5; D remains unclear. From germline, CDR1 is LNHDA and CDR2 SQIVND (reference sequence). This CDR3 has 13 amino acids. V was shortened by 4 bases and J by 3 bases, with 9 bases between the two germline ends. DNA of the CDR3: TGTGCCAGTAGTAGTTACAAGAAAGAGACCCAGTACTTC. Translated, it gives CASSSYKKETQYF.

This clone was seen a single time. The chain is built from TRBV5-1 and TRBJ2-6; D is possibly TRBD1 (5 bases). The germline V and J ends were trimmed by 4 bases and 2 bases, with 13 bases remaining between them. The CDR3 contains 16 residues. CDR1 and CDR2 (germline): SGHRS, YFSETQ. Here the CDR3 reads CASSPIGAPGANVLTF. DNA for the CDR3: TGCGCCAGCAGCCCAATTGGGGCGCCTGGGGCCAACGTCCTGACTTTC.

The rearrangement links TRBV19 to TRBJ1-4, with D maybe TRBD1 (5 bases). Trimming took off 2 bases at V and 5 bases at J, with 6 bases between the two ends. The CDR3 loop spans 13 amino acids. Germline values: CDR1 LNHDA, CDR2 SQIVND (reference sequence). The CDR3 here is CASSIRGNEKLFF. As DNA, the CDR3 is TGTGCCAGTAGTATAAGGGGAAATGAAAAACTGTTTTTT.

This sequence joins TRBV20-1 and TRBJ2-7, with 8 bases fitting TRBD2. This CDR3 is built from 14 residues. V shed 3 bases, J shed 0 bases, and the junction held 4 bases outside the gene matches. Germline lookup yields CDR1 DFQATT and CDR2 SNEGSKA (reference sequence). CDR3 in amino acids: CSASRGLASYEQYF. The CDR3 DNA sequence: TGCAGTGCTAGTAGAGGACTAGCCTCCTACGAGCAGTACTTC.

This sequence joins TRBV6-2 or TRBV6-3 and TRBJ1-2; D uncertain. The germline CDR1 and CDR2 sequences are MNHEY and SVGEGT. The CDR3 runs to 14 residues. Trimming removed 5 bases from V and 1 base from J, with 11 bases in between. The DNA of the CDR3 is TGTGCCAGCAGTGGCCAGTGGAGTAACTATGGCTACACCTTC. It codes for CASSGQWSNYGYTF.

This chain links TRBV28 with TRBJ2-7; no clear D gene. The CDR3 contains 14 residues. Trimming left V 4 bases short and J 6 bases short, with 16 bases between. Germline V lookup: CDR1 MDHEN, CDR2 SYDVKM. The CDR3 spells CASSSPAESSEQYF. The CDR3 nucleotides are TGTGCCAGCAGTTCGCCGGCAGAATCTAGCGAGCAGTACTTC.

The chain combines TRBV13 with TRBJ2-7, with 7 bases aligning to TRBD1. Germline V CDR1 and CDR2: PRHDT, FYEKMQ (reference sequence). The CDR3 is 15 amino acids. J gave up 0 bases and V 0 bases, and 2 bases lay outside the gene matches. The CDR3 DNA follows: TGTGCCAGCAGCTTAGGTGGACAGGCCTCCTACGAGCAGTACTTC. Amino acids: CASSLGGQASYEQYF.

This chain uses TRBV21-1 with TRBJ2-5; TRBD2 is the table's D call and was not checked against the DNA. TRBV21-1 is described as a pseudogene. This CDR3 has 18 amino acids. CDR3 protein: CASSNFGLAGDLQETQYF. DNA of the CDR3: TGTGCCAGCAGCAATTTTGGACTAGCGGGAGACTTGCAAGAGACCCAGTACTTC.

The V gene is TRBV25-1, the J gene TRBJ2-1; 11 nucleotides agree with TRBD2. V shed 5 bases and J 10 bases; nucleotides not matched to a gene: 19. The CDR3 consists of 18 residues. Looked up from germline, CDR1 is MGHDK and CDR2 is SYGVNS. CDR3 DNA sequence: TGTGCCAGCAGTCCCCCTCCCGGGGCTAGCGGGAGGATGGGAGAGCAGTTCTTC. It specifies CASSPPPGASGRMGEQFF.